This TCR beta chain stems from a study of shared clonotypes between healthy human individuals. J gave up 0 bases and V 1 base, and 9 bases lay outside the gene matches. Germline CDR1 reads KGHSH; CDR2 reads LQKENI. The CDR3 has 19 residues. Sequencing used immunoSEQ multiplex PCR; TCRdb keeps in-frame clones, though not all of them. In the table there are about 1.5 million clones, 95% to 99% of which are singletons. The sequenced sample was naive CD4+ T cells sorted from blood. Subset described: CD45RA+ positively selected. The origin of this receptor is a man under 40 in good health. The chain has TRBV18 and TRBJ2-6, with TRBD2 matching 7 bases. The DNA for the CDR3 is TGTGCCAGCTCACCACTCGGGGGAGGGAAAGACTCTGGGGCCAACGTCCTGACTTTC. Amino acids: CASSPLGGGKDSGANVLTF. Full variable domain (missing parts from reference TRBV18 and TRBJ2-6): NAGVMQNPRHLVRRRGQEARLRCSPMKGHSHVYWYRQLPEEGLKFMVYLQKENIIDESGMPKERFSAEFPKEGPSILRIQQVVRGDSAAYFCASSPLGGGKDSGANVLTFGAGSRLTVL.